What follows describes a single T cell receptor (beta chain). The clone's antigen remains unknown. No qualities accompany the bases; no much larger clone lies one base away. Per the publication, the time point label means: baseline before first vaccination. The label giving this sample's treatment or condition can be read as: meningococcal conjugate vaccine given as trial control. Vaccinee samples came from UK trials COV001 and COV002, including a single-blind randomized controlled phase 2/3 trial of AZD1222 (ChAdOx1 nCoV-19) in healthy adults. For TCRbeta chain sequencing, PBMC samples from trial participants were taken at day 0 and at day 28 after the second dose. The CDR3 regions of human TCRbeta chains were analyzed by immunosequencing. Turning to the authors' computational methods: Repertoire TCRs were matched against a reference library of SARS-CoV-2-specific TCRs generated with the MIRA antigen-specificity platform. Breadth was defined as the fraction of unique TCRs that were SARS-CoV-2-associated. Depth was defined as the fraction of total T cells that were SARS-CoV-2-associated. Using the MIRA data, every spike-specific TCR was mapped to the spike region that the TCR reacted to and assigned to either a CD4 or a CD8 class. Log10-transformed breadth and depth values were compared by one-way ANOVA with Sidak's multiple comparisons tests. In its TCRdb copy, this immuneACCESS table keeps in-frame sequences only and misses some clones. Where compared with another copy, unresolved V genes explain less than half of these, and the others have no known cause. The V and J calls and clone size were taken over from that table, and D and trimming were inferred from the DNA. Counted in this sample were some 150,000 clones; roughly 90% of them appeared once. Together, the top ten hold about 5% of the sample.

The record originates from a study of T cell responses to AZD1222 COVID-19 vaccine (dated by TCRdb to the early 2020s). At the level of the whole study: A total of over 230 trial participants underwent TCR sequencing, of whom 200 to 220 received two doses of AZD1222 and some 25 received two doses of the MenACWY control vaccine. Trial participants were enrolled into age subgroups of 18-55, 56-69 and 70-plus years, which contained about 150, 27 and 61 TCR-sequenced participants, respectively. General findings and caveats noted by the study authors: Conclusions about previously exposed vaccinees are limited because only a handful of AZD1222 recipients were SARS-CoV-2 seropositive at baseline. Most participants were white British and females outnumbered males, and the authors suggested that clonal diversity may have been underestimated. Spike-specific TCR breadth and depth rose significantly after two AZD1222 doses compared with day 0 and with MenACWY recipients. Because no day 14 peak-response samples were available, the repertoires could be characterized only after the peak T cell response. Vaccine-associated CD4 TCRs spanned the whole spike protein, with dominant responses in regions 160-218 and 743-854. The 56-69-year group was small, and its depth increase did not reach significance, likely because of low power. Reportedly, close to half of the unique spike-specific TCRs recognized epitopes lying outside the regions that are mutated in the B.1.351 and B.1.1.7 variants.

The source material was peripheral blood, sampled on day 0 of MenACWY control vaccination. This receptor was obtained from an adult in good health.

The nucleotide sequence is given as TGTGCCAGCTCACCTTACACAGATACGCAGTATTTT. The resulting protein is CASSPYTDTQYF. The rearranged segments are TRBV18 and TRBJ2-3, with no confidently assigned D gene. Its CDR3 holds 12 amino acids, cysteine through phenylalanine. CDR3 DNA only is kept here, 36 bases in frame from base 1. CDR1 and CDR2 are drawn from the germline V gene: KGHSH, LQKENI. Trimming at the junction amounts to 3 bases on V and 2 bases on J, and the germline ends lie 3 bases apart.